Reported below is one T cell receptor beta chain. This specimen comes from a study of blood T cells in healthy people across ages. Combining a sample-barcoded 5' primer with a J-beta primer mix, a second PCR ran for roughly 6 to 12 cycles. TCRdb re-derived calls from the 5' RACE reads in MiXCR, one entry per CDR3 protein. Of hundreds of thousands of distinct CDR3 sequences listed, about 56% are singletons. Sequences were obtained from blood. This TCR came from a man between 35 and 55 years old in good health.

The CDR3 protein is CASSPDPNSYEQYF. CDR3 bases: TGTGCCAGCAGCCCTGATCCTAACTCCTACGAGCAGTACTTC. V usage is TRBV7-2 and J usage is TRBJ2-7; D is unresolved. Germline CDR1 SGHTA, CDR2 FQGNSA. CDR3 length: 14 amino acids. V dropped 5 bases and J dropped 0 bases, with 11 bases sitting between them.